What follows are 18 T cell receptor beta chains derived from one specimen sequenced in a study of blood T cells in healthy people across ages. A second PCR, run for about 6 to 12 cycles, used a sample-barcoded 5' primer plus a J-beta primer mix. MiXCR was run by TCRdb on the 5' RACE reads, yielding one entry per CDR3 protein. The top ten clones hold approximately 23% of a sample with 540,000 or so distinct CDR3 sequences, less than 60% of them seen once. Sequenced sample: blood. Every receptor here comes from a man of 80 years or more in good health.

This clonotype was recorded a few times. CDR3 sequence: CASSPNLQETQYF. As DNA, the CDR3 is TGTGCCAGCAGCCCTAACCTCCAAGAGACCCAGTACTTC. The chain employs TRBV12-3 or TRBV12-4 and TRBJ2-5; D ambiguous. The CDR3 runs to 13 residues. The V and J ends lost 6 bases and 1 base respectively, with 9 bases between them.

This clonotype was counted between two and nine times. The CDR3 coding sequence is TGTGCCAGCAGCTGGACGACAGGGGACTATGGCTACACCTTC. It codes for CASSWTTGDYGYTF. This chain links TRBV7-9 with TRBJ1-2; 8 bases map to TRBD1. Germline V gives CDR1 SEHNR, CDR2 FQNEAQ (reference sequence). The CDR3 length is 14 residues. V was pared by 4 bases and J by 3 bases, with 4 bases of the junction left unmatched. The variable domain in full, with the rest retrieved from reference TRBV7-9 and TRBJ1-2, is DTGVSQNPRHKITKRGQNVTFRCDPISEHNRLYWYRQTLGQGPEFLTYFQNEAQLEKSRLLSDRFSAERPKGSFSTLEIQRTEQGDSAMYLCASSWTTGDYGYTFGSGTRLTVV.

This clonotype was picked up a small number of times. This chain uses TRBV28 with TRBJ2-7; no firm D call. Germline V gene sequence: CDR1 MDHEN, CDR2 SYDVKM. The V gene lost 5 bases and the J gene lost 3 bases, with 8 bases spanning the gap. The CDR3 sequence is 12 residues long. The CDR3 loop reads CASSPWVYEQYF. CDR3 DNA sequence: TGTGCCAGCAGTCCTTGGGTCTACGAGCAGTACTTC.

This clonotype came up many times. CDR3: CASSSTVAGAMEQYF. CDR3 nucleotide sequence: TGTGCCAGCAGCTCAACCGTAGCGGGAGCAATGGAGCAGTACTTC. The chain is built from TRBV7-9 and TRBJ2-7, with 9 bases aligning to TRBD2. Unmatched junction bases numbered 11, after V lost 4 bases and J lost 7 bases. CDR3 length: 15 residues. Per the germline V gene, CDR1 is SEHNR and CDR2 is FQNEAQ (reference sequence).

V gene TRBV24-1 combines with J gene TRBJ2-1; D is uncertain. Germline V gene sequence: CDR1 KGHDR, CDR2 SFDVKD. The V gene lost 5 bases and the J gene lost 13 bases, with 11 bases spanning the gap. The CDR3 contains 11 residues. CDR3 sequence: CATSVGSIQFF. The CDR3 region has the DNA TGTGCCACCAGTGTGGGTTCGATCCAGTTCTTC.

The chain joins TRBV24-1 to TRBJ2-1, with 9 bases that match TRBD2. CDR3 size: 16 residues. From germline, CDR1 is KGHDR and CDR2 SFDVKD. V trimming: 3 bases; J trimming: 0 bases; junction bases outside the gene matches: 2. Written as DNA, the CDR3 is TGTGCCACCAGTGATCGGACTAGCGTCTCCTACAATGAGCAGTTCTTC. It specifies CATSDRTSVSYNEQFF.

V and J are TRBV25-1 and TRBJ1-2; the D gene is possibly TRBD1 (6 bases). The CDR3 is 13 residues long. Trimming took off 6 bases at V and 3 bases at J, with 11 bases between the two ends. Germline CDR1 MGHDK, CDR2 SYGVNS. The chain's CDR3 is CASSGQPYYGYTF. The CDR3 region has the DNA TGTGCCAGCAGCGGACAGCCGTACTATGGCTACACCTTC.

The genes are TRBV27 and TRBJ2-7; 9 nucleotides agree with TRBD1. The CDR3 extends over 13 amino acids. Germline loops: CDR1 MNHEY, CDR2 SMNVEV (reference sequence). V trimming: 3 bases; J trimming: 6 bases; junction bases outside the gene matches: 3. Written as DNA, the CDR3 is TGTGCCAGCAGTTTTGGGACAGGGTCCGAGCAGTACTTC. Protein product: CASSFGTGSEQYF.

The sample holds one count of this clonotype. This chain connects TRBV20-1 to TRBJ2-3, with D possibly being TRBD2 (6 bases). Trimming removed 3 bases from V and 3 bases from J, with 16 bases in between. This CDR3 is 15 amino acids long. Per germline, CDR1 DFQATT and CDR2 SNEGSKA (reference sequence). CDR3 protein: CSARSIGTGTDTQYF. As DNA, the CDR3 is TGCAGTGCTAGGAGTATTGGGACTGGAACAGATACGCAGTATTTT.

This clonotype was picked up one time. This chain links TRBV5-1 with TRBJ2-1; TRBD2 aligns across 9 bases. The CDR3 runs to 15 residues. With 0 bases clipped from V and 8 bases from J, the junction kept 6 bases outside the gene matches. Per germline, CDR1 SGHRS and CDR2 YFSETQ. CDR3 nucleotides: TGCGCCAGCAGCTTGGATGGCGGGAGGGTCGATGAGCAGTTCTTC. This encodes CASSLDGGRVDEQFF.

CDR3 coding DNA: TGTGCCAGCAGTTTCGGGCCGGCAGGGGACAATGAGCAGTTCTTC. This encodes CASSFGPAGDNEQFF. The gene calls are TRBV12-3 or TRBV12-4 and TRBJ2-1; D is perhaps TRBD1 (6 bases). This CDR3 is built from 15 residues. Trimming left V 3 bases short and J 5 bases short, with 14 bases between.

This clonotype was observed a handful of times. The chain is built from TRBV12-3 or TRBV12-4 and TRBJ2-5; D assignment may be TRBD1 or TRBD2 (5 bases each). The CDR3 runs to 13 residues. Between the trimmed V and J ends, which lost 4 bases and 7 bases, there was a span of 13 bases. In DNA, the CDR3 is TGTGCCAGCAGTTCGGGACCACCTGGGACCCAGTACTTC. Residues: CASSSGPPGTQYF.

The gene calls are TRBV20-1 and TRBJ1-1; 11 positions agree with TRBD1. This CDR3 comprises 14 residues. Germline trimming cut 6 bases from V and 4 bases from J; bases unmatched to any gene: 7. Germline assignment: CDR1 DFQATT and CDR2 SNEGSKA (reference sequence). The CDR3 nucleotides are TGCAGTGCCACCCCCGGGACAGGGGGCACTGAAGCTTTCTTT. Amino acids: CSATPGTGGTEAFF.

A single count supports this clonotype. The rearrangement joins TRBV20-1 to TRBJ2-2; maybe TRBD1 (5 bases). Germline CDR1 and CDR2: DFQATT and SNEGSKA (reference sequence). Trimming stripped 1 base from V and 5 bases from J, with 11 bases between. The CDR3 sequence is 14 residues long. The CDR3 loop reads CSARATARTGELFF. As DNA, the CDR3 is TGCAGTGCTAGAGCGACAGCCCGGACCGGGGAGCTGTTTTTT.

The chain carries TRBV25-1 and TRBJ1-6, with 7 bases matching TRBD1. Germline trimming cut 4 bases from V and 9 bases from J; bases unmatched to any gene: 12. CDR3 length equals 16 residues. Germline lookup yields CDR1 MGHDK and CDR2 SYGVNS. In nucleotides, the CDR3 is TGTGCCAGCAGTGGAACAGGGGCTGGCCTAGGTTCACCCCTCCACTTT. It yields the protein CASSGTGAGLGSPLHF.

This clonotype turned up a few times. CDR3 coding DNA: TGTGCCAGCAGCGTAGGACAGGGCACGAGAACCATTTCTAGCACAGATACGCAGTATTTT. Amino acid sequence: CASSVGQGTRTISSTDTQYF. The chain couples TRBV7-9 to TRBJ2-3, with 8 positions matching TRBD1. This CDR3 region has 20 residues. Germline V gene lookup returns CDR1 SEHNR and CDR2 FQNEAQ (reference sequence). The J segment lost 0 bases and the V segment lost 5 bases, leaving 19 bases of the junction unmatched.

The gene calls are TRBV7-3 and TRBJ1-6, with D perhaps TRBD1 (5 bases). The ends were cut back, 5 bases at V and 1 base at J, with 6 bases in the middle. The CDR3 is 14 residues long. Germline V gene data show CDR1 as SGHTA and CDR2 as FQGTGA. CDR3 DNA: TGTGCCAGCAGCCGACAGTCCTATAATTCACCCCTCCACTTT. Its protein is CASSRQSYNSPLHF.

The chain uses TRBV2 and TRBJ2-7; 13 nucleotides align to TRBD2. Gene TRBJ2-5 matches the end of the DNA better, so the J call may be wrong. The germline V gene encodes CDR1 SNHLY and CDR2 FYNNEI. This CDR3 is built from 15 residues. The CDR3 loop is CASSVGTSGTETQYF. CDR3 in DNA: TGTGCCAGCAGTGTGGGGACTAGCGGGACGGAGACCCAGTACTTC.